Following are 27 T cell receptor beta chains from one sample sequenced in a study of tumor-infiltrating lymphocytes in primary liver carcinoma. Production of TCR beta cDNA used roughly 480 ng total RNA together with a constant-region primer. Libraries of TCR beta came from three nested multiplex PCR rounds with slightly modified ARM-PCR. Two initial PCR rounds of around 10 cycles each paired TRBV1-TRBV30 forward primers with a C-beta reverse primer. TCRdb re-called the multiplex PCR reads through MiXCR, storing one row per CDR3 protein. The sample shows fewer than 350,000 distinct CDR3 sequences, roughly 60% of them seen only once. Unsorted whole blood supplied the blood RNA, and germline DNA was isolated too. Sequencing used peripheral blood. These receptors were obtained from a man aged 35 to 55 with primary liver carcinoma and hepatitis B virus infection.

As concerns this clonotype: At one of its ends the junction is not consistent with the germline gene, which may arise from a read error. This chain links TRBV7-9 with TRBJ2-1, with 10 bases identical to TRBD2. Germline CDR1 SEHNR, CDR2 FQNEAQ (reference sequence). The CDR3 is 15 residues long. In nucleotides, the CDR3 is TGTGCCAGGAGCTCGAGCGGGAGGGCCGGCAATGAGCAGTTCTTC. Its protein product is CARSSSGRAGNEQFF. Drawing the rest from reference TRBV7-9 and TRBJ2-1, the complete variable domain is DTGVSQNPRHKITKRGQNVTFRCDPISEHNRLYWYRQTLGQGPEFLTYFQNEAQLEKSRLLSDRFSAERPKGSFSTLEIQRTEQGDSAMYLCARSSSGRAGNEQFFGPGTRLTVL.

The V call is TRBV5-6, the J call TRBJ2-7, with D possibly matching TRBD2 (5 bases). Trimming pared 3 bases from V and 4 bases from J, leaving 8 bases between. CDR3 length: 12 amino acids. Per the germline V gene, CDR1 is SGHDT and CDR2 is YYEEEE. CDR3 amino acids: CASSYRDYEQYF. The CDR3 DNA sequence: TGTGCCAGCAGCTATCGGGATTACGAGCAGTACTTC.

This clonotype was detected once. This chain uses TRBV29-1 with TRBJ1-1, with D hard to call. The CDR3 has 12 residues. V was clipped by 5 bases and J by 9 bases, with 16 bases between them. CDR1 SQVTM and CDR2 ANQGSEA come from the germline V gene. The CDR3 loop is CSVRYGVYKAFF. The CDR3 bases are TGCAGCGTTAGATATGGGGTATATAAAGCTTTCTTT.

As regards this clonotype: A much larger clone sits a single nucleotide away, making a read error possible. The chain employs TRBV4-2 and TRBJ2-1; TRBD2 agrees at 9 bases. This CDR3 comprises 15 residues. CDR1 LGHNA and CDR2 YNFKEQ come from the germline V gene. The CDR3 DNA sequence: TGTGCCAGCTCTACACCGGGACTAGCCATCAATGAGCATTTCTTC. Protein: CASSTPGLAINEHFF.

Worth noting for this clonotype: A much larger clone differs by one base, so this may be a read error. The V gene is TRBV6-2 or TRBV6-3, the J gene TRBJ2-1, with D perhaps TRBD2 (5 bases). The CDR3 contains 14 residues. Germline assignment: CDR1 MNHEY and CDR2 SVGEGT. The CDR3 loop is CASSYGGRNNEHFF. The CDR3 DNA reads TGTGCCAGCAGTTACGGAGGACGGAACAATGAGCACTTCTTC.

The chain joins TRBV5-1 to TRBJ2-7, with 9 bases lining up with TRBD1. The CDR3 covers 14 residues. The V gene end was trimmed by 4 bases and the J gene end by 0 bases; junction bases not matched to a gene: 2. The germline V gene encodes CDR1 SGHRS and CDR2 YFSETQ. The CDR3 sequence is CASSPQGASYEQYF. The CDR3 bases are TGCGCCAGCAGCCCACAGGGGGCCTCCTACGAGCAGTACTTC.

This chain connects TRBV7-8 to TRBJ1-3, with D hard to call. V was clipped by 0 bases and J by 0 bases, with 6 bases between them. Germline V lookup: CDR1 SGHVS, CDR2 FQNEAQ. This CDR3 is built from 15 residues. The CDR3 sequence: CASSLASTSGNTIYF. The CDR3 nucleotides are TGTGCCAGCAGCTTAGCGTCGACCTCTGGAAACACCATATATTTT.

This clonotype was observed at least ten times. Mismatch with germline at one junction end may stem from a read error. This rearrangement joins TRBV11-2 to TRBJ1-1, with D possibly TRBD1 on 5 matching bases. This CDR3 has 15 amino acids. Germline-derived CDR1 and CDR2 are SGHAT and FQNNGV. CDR3 in amino acids: CASSLVRGGNSEAFF. CDR3 nucleotide sequence: TGTGCCAGCAGCTTAGTTCGGGGGGGAAACAGTGAAGCTTTCTTT.

A word on this clonotype: A junction end diverges from the germline sequence, so it may reflect a read error. The rearrangement uses TRBV29-1 and TRBJ2-1; D not resolved. In germline, CDR1 is SQVTM, CDR2 ANQGSEA. The CDR3 is 12 amino acids. The CDR3 is CSIEDSYNGQFF. CDR3 sequence (DNA): TGCAGCATTGAAGACTCTTACAATGGGCAGTTCTTC.

A note on this clonotype: Given a much more abundant clone one base away, this may be a read error. Here the CDR3 omits its conserved ending phenylalanine or tryptophan, so a read error is the likely source. V gene TRBV11-3 combines with J gene TRBJ2-1, with D unclear. Trimming shortened V by 5 bases and J by 9 bases, and 17 bases separated the two germline ends. Germline CDR1 is SGHNT and CDR2 is YENEEA. The CDR3 covers 14 residues. DNA of the CDR3: TGTGCCAGCAGCCCAACCTCGGTTTCCATTGAGCAGTTCCTC. Protein product: CASSPTSVSIEQFL.

Regarding this clonotype: One end of the junction fails to match germline, which may point to a read error. The chain has TRBV29-1 and TRBJ2-3; TRBD1 agrees at 7 bases. Looked up from germline, CDR1 is SQVTM and CDR2 is ANQGSEA. The CDR3 length is 13 residues. CDR3 nucleotide sequence: TGCAACGTTGAGGACAGGTGTGTAGATACGCAGTATTTT. This encodes CNVEDRCVDTQYF.

The chain joins TRBV11-1 to TRBJ1-1, with TRBD1 as a possible D gene (6 bases). The V and J ends lost 3 bases and 5 bases respectively, with 16 bases between them. The CDR3 contains 15 residues. The germline V gene encodes CDR1 SGHAT and CDR2 FQDESV (reference sequence). For the CDR3, the DNA is TGTGCCAGCAGCTTTGGACAGACCTTGAGGACTGAAGCTTTCTTT. It specifies CASSFGQTLRTEAFF.

In the case of this clonotype: A much larger clone lies a single base off, so this may be a read error. The chain uses TRBV5-5 and TRBJ2-4; 11 bases match TRBD2. V trimming: 6 bases; J trimming: 0 bases; junction bases outside the gene matches: 11. Germline loops: CDR1 SGHKS, CDR2 YYEKEE (reference sequence). This CDR3 comprises 18 residues. CDR3 protein: CASNPTSGDTLAKNIQYF. The DNA of the CDR3 is TGTGCCAGCAATCCGACTAGCGGGGATACTCTAGCCAAAAACATTCAGTACTTC. Supplemented by reference TRBV5-5 and TRBJ2-4, the full variable domain reads DAGVTQSPTHLIKTRGQQVTLRCSPISGHKSVSWYQQVLGQGPQFIFQYYEKEERGRGNFPDRFSARQFPNYSSELNVNALLLGDSALYLCASNPTSGDTLAKNIQYFGAGTRLSVL.

On this clonotype: This may arise from a read error, as a much more abundant clone is one base away. The gene calls are TRBV6-6 and TRBJ1-3; a possible D gene is TRBD1 (5 bases). The V gene lost 8 bases and the J gene lost 3 bases, with 20 bases spanning the gap. The CDR3 runs 16 residues. Germline lookup yields CDR1 MNHNY and CDR2 SVGAGI (reference sequence). The CDR3 sequence: CASGPRGVKSGNTIYF. For the CDR3, the DNA is TGTGCCAGCGGTCCGCGAGGGGTGAAGAGTGGAAACACCATATATTTT.

This clonotype was picked up many times. This chain joins TRBV5-5 and TRBJ1-6; 9 nucleotides agree with TRBD1. CDR3 length: 14 amino acids. Germline V gene data show CDR1 as SGHKS and CDR2 as YYEKEE (reference sequence). With 5 bases clipped from V and 10 bases from J, the junction kept 7 bases outside the gene matches. CDR3 bases: TGTGCCAGCAGAAGGGGACAGGGATCCTCACCCCTCCACTTT. Its translation: CASRRGQGSSPLHF.

This clonotype was seen repeatedly, ten times or more. The gene calls are TRBV6-1 and TRBJ2-3; D is unclear. The CDR3 spans 13 residues. V lost 7 bases, J lost 0 bases, and 8 bases lay in between. CDR1 and CDR2 (germline): MNHNS, SASEGT. CDR3 protein: CASMFSSTDTQYF. The CDR3 DNA reads TGTGCCAGCATGTTTAGCAGCACAGATACGCAGTATTTT.

The table lists this clonotype with a few counts. The chain links TRBV6-1 to TRBJ1-4; no clear D gene. V lost 6 bases, J lost 3 bases, and 11 bases lay in between. CDR3 size: 14 residues. The germline V gene has CDR1 MNHNS and CDR2 SASEGT. The CDR3 coding sequence is TGTGCCAGCAGGAGAGAGCCAGCTAATGAAAAACTGTTTTTT. Translated, it gives CASRREPANEKLFF.

To note about this clonotype: This may be a read error, as it is one base from a much larger clone. CDR3 coding DNA: TGTGCCAGCGGGGTGAAGTTTTTCAACACTGAAGCTTTCTTT. Its protein product is CASGVKFFNTEAFF. The chain is built from TRBV6-1 and TRBJ1-1; D unresolved. V was cut by 8 bases and J by 2 bases, with 15 bases left in between. CDR3 length: 14 amino acids. Germline V CDR1 and CDR2: MNHNS, SASEGT.

This clonotype showed up just a few times. CDR3 DNA sequence: TGTGCCAGCAGCCAGGATGGGGCCTCCTATGGCTACACCTTC. This gives the protein CASSQDGASYGYTF. The V call is TRBV5-4, the J call TRBJ1-2; D is perhaps TRBD1 (5 bases). CDR3 length equals 14 residues. With 4 bases removed from V and 4 bases from J, the gap between germline ends came to 14 bases. Germline lookup yields CDR1 SGHNT and CDR2 YYREEE (reference sequence).

The chain combines TRBV12-5 with TRBJ2-5; D uncertain. Germline V gene lookup returns CDR1 LGHNT and CDR2 FRNRAP. V was trimmed by 1 base and J by 4 bases, leaving 4 bases between them. The CDR3 has 12 amino acids. CDR3 nucleotides: TGTGCTAGTGGTTTGGGCATAGAGACCCAGTACTTC. Translated: CASGLGIETQYF.

On this clonotype: Since a much larger clone is just one base distant, this may be a read error. V and J are TRBV5-1 and TRBJ2-5, with 13 positions matching TRBD2. The germline CDR1 and CDR2 sequences are SGHRS and YFSETQ. This CDR3 comprises 19 residues. In nucleotides, the CDR3 is TGCGCCAGCAGCCCTCGGACTAGCGGGAGCTATAGGGTCCAAGAGACCCAGTGCTTC. The encoded protein is CASSPRTSGSYRVQETQCF.

Points on this clonotype: One junction end does not reproduce the germline sequence, and a read error may be involved. The chain employs TRBV4-1 and TRBJ1-2; 9 nucleotides align to TRBD1. CDR1 and CDR2 (germline): MGHRA, YSYEKL. The CDR3 length is 15 residues. This chain's CDR3 is CAGSQEGTGIYGYTF. The DNA of the CDR3 is TGCGCCGGCAGCCAAGAGGGGACAGGGATCTATGGCTACACCTTC.

Of note for this clonotype: A clone one base away is much larger, so this may be a read error. CDR3 in amino acids: CASNRERGRETQYF. For the CDR3, the DNA is TGTGCCAGCAACCGCGAGAGGGGCAGAGAGACCCAGTACTTC. J is TRBJ2-5 and V is TRBV12-3 or TRBV12-4, with D perhaps matching TRBD1 or TRBD2 (5 bases each). The V gene lost 7 bases and the J gene lost 4 bases, with 16 bases spanning the gap. The CDR3 is 14 amino acids.

Note on this clonotype: One end of the junction fails to match germline, which may point to a read error. V usage is TRBV11-1 and J usage is TRBJ2-1; D might be TRBD2 (6 bases). The CDR3 has 14 amino acids. Germline V CDR1 and CDR2: SGHAT, FQDESV (reference sequence). The CDR3 DNA reads as TGTGTCAGCAGCTTATCAGGGACTTCCAATGAGCAGTTCTTC. Amino acid sequence: CVSSLSGTSNEQFF.

Ten or more counts support this clonotype. The chain uses TRBV6-5 and TRBJ2-4; 7 bases align to TRBD2. Germline V lookup: CDR1 MNHEY, CDR2 SVGAGI. J was trimmed by 8 bases and V by 5 bases; bases with no gene match: 9. The CDR3 is 14 amino acids. The CDR3 DNA reads as TGTGCCAGCAGTCACGGAAAGCGGGAACACATTCAGTACTTC. Its protein is CASSHGKREHIQYF.

In its sample, this clonotype was seen a few times. The chain employs TRBV6-1 and TRBJ1-2, with D unclear. Germline CDR1 MNHNS, CDR2 SASEGT. V gave up 1 base and J gave up 0 bases, with 6 bases separating them. The CDR3 runs 14 residues. The CDR3 DNA reads TGTGCCAGCAGTGAAGGGGCCACTAACTATGGCTACACCTTC. Amino acids: CASSEGATNYGYTF.

This clonotype was seen many times. The genes are TRBV5-1 and TRBJ2-5; TRBD2 matches 9 bases. Germline CDR1 is SGHRS and CDR2 is YFSETQ. This CDR3 spans 15 amino acids. Losses at the gene ends were 5 bases for V and 2 bases for J; bases not matched to a gene: 7. CDR3 amino acids: CASSPDSGSQETQYF. CDR3 sequence (DNA): TGCGCCAGCAGTCCGGATAGCGGGAGTCAAGAGACCCAGTACTTC.